The 13 T cell receptor beta chains below all came from one sample that was sequenced in a study of PD-1 blockade in classical Hodgkin lymphoma (TCRdb year 2020). Library method: the immunoSEQ multiplex PCR assay. Held by TCRdb, this immuneACCESS table contains in-frame sequences only and omits some clones. Under half of the omission traces to an unresolved V gene where checked; the cause of the rest is unknown. Recorded for this sample are about 75,000 clones; 85% to 95% of them occurred a single time. The ten largest account for over 6.5% of the sample. The meaning of the sample's time point label: cycle 1 day 1 (C1D1), immediately before nivolumab initiation. All trial patients had relapsed after autologous stem cell transplantation, with cohorts A, B and C differing in prior brentuximab vedotin exposure. This material consisted of peripheral blood mononuclear cells (PBMCs), taken at baseline. These receptors all stem from a human donor with classical Hodgkin lymphoma.

The chain joins TRBV6-1 to TRBJ2-3; possibly TRBD2 for D (7 bases). CDR1 and CDR2 from the germline V gene are MNHNS and SASEGT. This CDR3 contains 14 residues. Trimming left V 11 bases short and J 1 base short, with 16 bases between. The CDR3 nucleotides read TGTGCCTCGTACAGGGAGGGAGGCACAGATACGCAGTATTTT. Its translation is CASYREGGTDTQYF.

This clone has only one observation. This sequence joins TRBV2 and TRBJ2-7, with D maybe TRBD1 (5 bases). This CDR3 has 16 residues. Between the trimmed V and J ends, which lost 6 bases and 3 bases, there was a span of 21 bases. Per the germline V gene, CDR1 is SNHLY and CDR2 is FYNNEI. The CDR3 sequence is CASSDSPTESGYEQYF. For the CDR3, the DNA is TGTGCCAGCAGCGACTCACCGACAGAATCAGGCTACGAGCAGTACTTC. The full variable domain, its missing parts supplied by reference TRBV2 and TRBJ2-7, is EPEVTQTPSHQVTQMGQEVILRCVPISNHLYFYWYRQILGQKVEFLVSFYNNEISEKSEIFDDQFSVERPDGSNFTLKIRSTKLEDSAMYFCASSDSPTESGYEQYFGPGTRLTVT.

The chain has TRBV29-1 and TRBJ2-3, with 7 bases fitting TRBD1. The CDR3 consists of 15 residues. V trimming: 3 bases; J trimming: 2 bases; junction bases outside the gene matches: 8. Per the germline V gene, CDR1 is SQVTM and CDR2 is ANQGSEA. The DNA of the CDR3 is TGCAGCGTTGACGATCACAGGGGCAACACAGATACGCAGTATTTT. Translated: CSVDDHRGNTDTQYF.

The DNA of the CDR3 is TGTGCCAGCTCACCTGGGGACAGCCTATCCTACGAGCAGTACTTC. This encodes CASSPGDSLSYEQYF. The chain employs TRBV18 and TRBJ2-7; 7 positions match TRBD1. The V segment lost 3 bases and the J segment 1 base; nucleotides outside the gene matches: 6. The CDR3 sequence is 15 residues long. The germline V gene has CDR1 KGHSH and CDR2 LQKENI.

This clone has a single count. CDR3 residues: CASSGDSLSSGNTIYF. Written as DNA, the CDR3 is TGTGCCAGCAGCGGGGACAGCCTGAGCTCTGGAAACACCATATATTTT. The chain uses TRBV9 and TRBJ1-3, with TRBD1 matching 7 bases. Germline assignment: CDR1 SGDLS and CDR2 YYNGEE. The CDR3 totals 16 residues. J lost 0 bases, V lost 3 bases, and 6 bases had no gene match.

The chain uses TRBV7-9 and TRBJ2-7, with TRBD2 matching over 7 bases. The V segment lost 4 bases and the J segment 2 bases; nucleotides outside the gene matches: 11. The CDR3 has 16 residues. Germline V gene sequence: CDR1 SEHNR, CDR2 FQNEAQ (reference sequence). CDR3 loop: CASSSVSGTKPYEQYF. The CDR3 DNA sequence: TGTGCCAGCAGCTCGGTTTCCGGGACTAAGCCCTACGAGCAGTACTTC.

V is TRBV9 and J is TRBJ2-2; 10 positions match TRBD2. V shed 0 bases, J shed 4 bases, and the junction held 9 bases outside the gene matches. This CDR3 is 18 amino acids long. The germline gives CDR1 SGDLS, CDR2 YYNGEE. The CDR3 nucleotides are TGTGCCAGCAGCGTAGATGTAGCGGGGGGATCGAGCACCGGGGAGCTGTTTTTT. Residues: CASSVDVAGGSSTGELFF.

CDR3 bases: TGTGCCAGCAGCCCGGGGGGGACAGATACGCAGTATTTT. Its protein is CASSPGGTDTQYF. This chain joins TRBV5-4 and TRBJ2-3, with 8 nucleotides matching TRBD2. This CDR3 contains 13 residues. Germline V gives CDR1 SGHNT, CDR2 YYREEE (reference sequence). The junction had 1 base not matched to a gene; V was cut back by 4 bases and J by 3 bases.

The V gene is TRBV7-2, the J gene TRBJ2-3, with a possible D match to TRBD2 (5 bases). The germline V gene has CDR1 SGHTA and CDR2 FQGNSA. This CDR3 is 14 amino acids long. Trimming cost V 5 bases and J 0 bases, with 9 bases left between them. CDR3 coding DNA: TGTGCCAGCAGCCCGACTAAGAGCACAGATACGCAGTATTTT. Residues: CASSPTKSTDTQYF. The full variable domain, its missing parts supplied by reference TRBV7-2 and TRBJ2-3, is GAGVSQSPSNKVTEKGKDVELRCDPISGHTALYWYRQSLGQGLEFLIYFQGNSAPDKSGLPSDRFSAERTGGSVSTLTIQRTQQEDSAVYLCASSPTKSTDTQYFGPGTRLTVL.

The J gene is TRBJ1-5, the V gene TRBV27; no clear D. The CDR3 extends over 13 amino acids. In germline, CDR1 is MNHEY, CDR2 SMNVEV (reference sequence). V lost 5 bases, J lost 3 bases, and 8 bases lay in between. The CDR3 is CASSPLPNQPQHF. CDR3 DNA sequence: TGTGCCAGCAGTCCCTTACCCAATCAGCCCCAGCATTTT.

The V call is TRBV25-1, the J call TRBJ2-1; no firm D call. Trimming took 0 bases from V and 6 from J, leaving 9 bases between them. This CDR3 contains 14 residues. Germline V CDR1 and CDR2: MGHDK, SYGVNS. CDR3 nucleotides: TGTGCCAGCAGTGAATATAGTTCCGGCAATGAGCAGTTCTTC. Protein product: CASSEYSSGNEQFF.

V usage is TRBV9 and J usage is TRBJ2-3; TRBD2 matches at 8 bases. The CDR3 is 15 residues long. CDR1 SGDLS and CDR2 YYNGEE come from the germline V gene. J lost 2 bases, V lost 2 bases, and 4 bases had no gene match. CDR3 bases: TGTGCCAGCAGCGTGGGTAGCGGGAACACAGATACGCAGTATTTT. Protein product: CASSVGSGNTDTQYF. The full variable domain, its missing parts supplied by reference TRBV9 and TRBJ2-3, is DSGVTQTPKHLITATGQRVTLRCSPRSGDLSVYWYQQSLDQGLQFLIQYYNGEERAKGNILERFSAQQFPDLHSELNLSSLELGDSALYFCASSVGSGNTDTQYFGPGTRLTVL.

The chain carries TRBV15 and TRBJ1-5, with D unclear. This CDR3 has 15 residues. Germline V lookup: CDR1 LNHNV, CDR2 YYDKDF (reference sequence). V lost 0 bases and J lost 7, with 13 bases in between. The CDR3 is CATSRDNGGSQPQHF. CDR3 nucleotides: TGTGCCACCAGCAGAGACAACGGCGGTAGCCAGCCCCAGCATTTT.